This T cell receptor (beta chain) was recovered during a study of cytomegalovirus exposure and HLA in healthy donors. Study findings and constraints: Indistinguishable V segments, including TRBV6-2 and TRBV6-3, were excluded. Most subjects had HLA-A and HLA-B alleles reportedly predicted accurately by TCR beta sequences.

V shed 0 bases, J shed 7 bases, and the junction held 8 bases outside the gene matches. This CDR3 comprises 16 residues. Germline CDR1 MGHRA, CDR2 YSYEKL. In the case of this clone: Antigen: not known.

PCR used 60 Vbeta primers and 13 Jbeta primers. The table came from immunoSEQ multiplex PCR; TCRdb's copy has only in-frame clones and leaves some out. This sample contains approximately 200,000 clones. This clonotype was sampled from a boy between 10 and 17 years old in good health and CMV-seronegative. Specimen: PBMCs. The genes are TRBV4-1 and TRBJ1-4; 7 positions agree with TRBD1. This chain's CDR3 is CASSQDQGVLVEKLFF. The CDR3 DNA is TGCGCCAGCAGCCAAGATCAGGGGGTACTAGTTGAAAAACTGTTTTTT.